This entry lists 31 T cell receptor beta chains sequenced from one sample in a study of blood T cell repertoires in COVID-19. Sequenced by immunoSEQ multiplex PCR; TCRdb stores in-frame clones only, minus some. The sample lists roughly 150,000 clones, about 88% occurring once. Sequenced input: peripheral blood. These receptors were obtained from a woman over 75 with COVID-19, enrolled during active disease.

The genes are TRBV7-9 and TRBJ2-1; D is possibly TRBD2 (6 bases). Trimming pared 5 bases from V and 10 bases from J, leaving 12 bases between. Germline V gives CDR1 SEHNR, CDR2 FQNEAQ (reference sequence). The CDR3 has 12 amino acids. Here the CDR3 reads CASSPYGGEQFF. The CDR3 DNA follows: TGTGCCAGCAGCCCGTATGGGGGGGAGCAGTTCTTC.

This clone has a handful of counts. CDR3 coding DNA: TGTGCCAGCAGCGTAGGAGGACAGACGAACACCGGGGAGCTGTTTTTT. It is translated as CASSVGGQTNTGELFF. J is TRBJ2-2 and V is TRBV9; perhaps TRBD1 as D (6 bases). The germline V gene encodes CDR1 SGDLS and CDR2 YYNGEE. The length of the CDR3 is 16 residues. V was trimmed by 0 bases and J by 0 bases, leaving 9 bases between them.

The V call is TRBV7-8, the J call TRBJ2-1, with 9 nucleotides matching TRBD2. CDR1 and CDR2 from the germline V gene are SGHVS and FQNEAQ. Unmatched junction bases numbered 13, after V lost 5 bases and J lost 8 bases. This CDR3 region has 16 residues. The DNA for the CDR3 is TGTGCCAGCAGCCCTAGCCTAGCGGGGACCGGTGATGAGCAGTTCTTC. Its translation is CASSPSLAGTGDEQFF.

This clone was observed a single time. J is TRBJ1-2 and V is TRBV6-5; D possibly corresponds to TRBD1 (6 bases). The germline gives CDR1 MNHEY, CDR2 SVGAGI. CDR3 length: 13 residues. V lost 8 bases and J lost 8, with 18 bases in between. The CDR3 is CASGTPQGYGYTF. The CDR3 coding sequence is TGTGCCAGCGGGACACCGCAGGGGTACGGCTACACCTTC.

The CDR3 sequence: CASSYLTGLTGELFF. The CDR3 DNA follows: TGTGCCAGCAGTTATTTGACAGGGTTGACCGGGGAGCTGTTTTTT. The chain has TRBV6-2 or TRBV6-3 and TRBJ2-2; TRBD1 matches 7 bases. CDR1 and CDR2 from the germline V gene are MNHEY and SVGEGT. This CDR3 is built from 15 residues. Losses at the gene ends were 3 bases for V and 5 bases for J; bases not matched to a gene: 6.

The chain is built from TRBV7-3 and TRBJ2-1; D gene ambiguous. The germline gives CDR1 SGHTA, CDR2 FQGTGA. V was trimmed by 0 bases and J by 9 bases, leaving 6 bases between them. The CDR3 has 12 amino acids. The CDR3 DNA is TGTGCCAGCAGCTTAACTACGGGTGAGCAGTTCTTC. Translating it yields CASSLTTGEQFF.

This clone was detected only once. The chain combines TRBV7-8 with TRBJ1-3, with TRBD1 matching 9 bases. The germline V gene encodes CDR1 SGHVS and CDR2 FQNEAQ. V shed 6 bases and J 3 bases; nucleotides not matched to a gene: 9. The CDR3 covers 16 residues. In nucleotides, the CDR3 is TGTGCCAGCAGTTTAACAGGGGGCTTAGGTGGAAACACCATATATTTT. It specifies CASSLTGGLGGNTIYF.

The chain employs TRBV2 and TRBJ2-1; D ambiguous. The ends were cut back, 2 bases at V and 7 bases at J, with 6 bases in the middle. The CDR3 sequence is 12 residues long. Germline V gene sequence: CDR1 SNHLY, CDR2 FYNNEI. CDR3 sequence (DNA): TGTGCCAGCAGTGAAACGCGGAATGAGCAGTTCTTC. This translates into CASSETRNEQFF.

V gene TRBV7-2 combines with J gene TRBJ2-7; 9 nucleotides align to TRBD1. Germline CDR1 is SGHTA and CDR2 is FQGNSA. V was pared by 2 bases and J by 5 bases, with 7 bases of the junction left unmatched. This CDR3 region has 15 residues. In nucleotides, the CDR3 is TGTGCCAGCAGCTTATTACAGGGGGCGGTCCACGAGCAGTACTTC. It is translated as CASSLLQGAVHEQYF.

The rearrangement uses TRBV3-1 (or the pseudogene TRBV3-2) and TRBJ2-7, with D possibly matching TRBD1 (6 bases). The CDR3 spans 13 residues. Germline CDR1 reads LGHDT; CDR2 reads YNNKEL (reference sequence). Trimming removed 6 bases at V and 6 bases at J, with 15 bases between. The CDR3 nucleotides are TGTGCCAGCAGGCGGCAGGGGCTCCGCGAGCAGTACTTC. Translated: CASRRQGLREQYF.

As DNA, the CDR3 is TGTGCCAGCAGCACAGAGGGACTAGCCATCACCGGGGAGCTGTTTTTT. Its translation: CASSTEGLAITGELFF. This chain connects TRBV7-2 to TRBJ2-2; 9 positions match TRBD2. V trimming: 5 bases; J trimming: 4 bases; junction bases outside the gene matches: 8. The CDR3 is 16 amino acids. Germline loops: CDR1 SGHTA, CDR2 FQGNSA.

Details on this clone: Other DNA sequences in this specimen translate into the identical CDR3. V usage is TRBV19 and J usage is TRBJ1-2; no firm D call. The CDR3 has 12 residues. Germline V gene lookup returns CDR1 LNHDA and CDR2 SQIVND (reference sequence). The V end lost 5 bases, the J end lost 4 bases, and 8 bases lay between the germline ends. CDR3 nucleotides: TGTGCCAGTAGTCCAGACACCTATGGCTACACCTTC. Translating it yields CASSPDTYGYTF.

The J gene is TRBJ2-2, the V gene TRBV21-1; the tabulated D call, TRBD1, remains unverified against the DNA. TRBV21-1 is a documented pseudogene. The CDR3 covers 15 residues. In DNA, the CDR3 is TGTGCCAGCAGCATTGGACAGGTTCGTCCCGGGGAGCTGTTTTTT. Protein product: CASSIGQVRPGELFF.

The V gene is TRBV28, the J gene TRBJ2-7; 7 positions agree with TRBD1. The CDR3 length is 15 residues. Germline CDR1 MDHEN, CDR2 SYDVKM. Germline trimming cut 5 bases from V and 4 bases from J; bases unmatched to any gene: 11. CDR3 DNA sequence: TGTGCCAGCAGTCAGCTCGGGACAGAGAAATACGAGCAGTACTTC. Protein: CASSQLGTEKYEQYF.

The chain carries TRBV5-4 and TRBJ1-4; 8 positions match TRBD1. Germline trimming cut 3 bases from V and 6 bases from J; bases unmatched to any gene: 7. Germline V gene lookup returns CDR1 SGHNT and CDR2 YYREEE (reference sequence). The CDR3 consists of 15 residues. Here the CDR3 reads CASSSIGQGYEKLFF. Here the CDR3 DNA reads TGTGCCAGCAGCTCCATAGGACAGGGCTATGAAAAACTGTTTTTT.

The rearrangement links TRBV5-6 to TRBJ2-7, with a tentative D call TRBD2 (6 bases). CDR3 length equals 13 residues. The ends were cut back, 7 bases at V and 5 bases at J, with 16 bases in the middle. Germline loops: CDR1 SGHDT, CDR2 YYEEEE. The CDR3 DNA follows: TGTGCCAGCGGGACTTCTGGGACCCACGAGCAGTACTTC. It translates to CASGTSGTHEQYF.

This clone was recorded only once. The rearrangement joins TRBV4-3 to TRBJ1-1, with 8 bases aligning to TRBD1. This CDR3 region has 13 residues. With V trimmed by 0 bases and J by 11 bases, 5 bases remained unmatched. Per germline, CDR1 LGHNA and CDR2 YSLEER. In DNA form, the CDR3 reads TGCGCCAGCAGCCAAGACCGGACAGGGTTGGCTTTCTTT. This translates into CASSQDRTGLAFF.

As to this clone: One junction end disagrees with the germline gene, perhaps due to a read error. The V and J genes are TRBV12-3 or TRBV12-4 and TRBJ1-3; no clear D gene. The CDR3 loop spans 11 amino acids. CDR3 region: CGVLPGNTIYF. CDR3 in DNA: TGCGGGGTCTTACCTGGAAACACCATATATTTT.

Concerning this clone itself: This specimen includes other DNA sequences encoding the same CDR3. V is TRBV7-9 and J is TRBJ1-1; 8 bases are shared with TRBD1. The V gene end was trimmed by 5 bases and the J gene end by 7 bases; junction bases not matched to a gene: 6. The germline V gene has CDR1 SEHNR and CDR2 FQNEAQ (reference sequence). CDR3 length: 13 residues. This CDR3 reads CASSRQGASEAFF. The CDR3 coding sequence is TGTGCCAGCAGCCGCCAGGGGGCGAGTGAAGCTTTCTTT.

In its sample, this clone was seen once. The V and J genes are TRBV10-1 and TRBJ2-1, with a possible D match to TRBD1 (10 bases). The CDR3 sequence is 23 residues long. V dropped 3 bases and J dropped 5 bases, with 38 bases sitting between them. CDR1 is WNHNN and CDR2 is SYGVQD in the germline V gene (reference sequence). DNA for the CDR3: TGCGCCAGCAGTGATCCGGGACAGGGGTCTGGGCTAGCGGGGATTAAATTAAACAATGAGCAGTTCTTC. Protein: CASSDPGQGSGLAGIKLNNEQFF.

The sample holds a few counts of this clone. This chain connects TRBV11-2 to TRBJ2-1, with D tentatively TRBD2 (7 bases). Germline loops: CDR1 SGHAT, CDR2 FQNNGV. This CDR3 has 13 residues. Trimming cost V 5 bases and J 9 bases, with 14 bases left between them. CDR3 residues: CASSLRGGSEQFF. In DNA form, the CDR3 reads TGTGCCAGCAGCCTCAGGGGAGGGAGTGAGCAGTTCTTC.

This chain uses TRBV28 with TRBJ1-1; D is uncertain. The CDR3 runs 11 residues. From germline, CDR1 is MDHEN and CDR2 SYDVKM. The V end was cut by 8 bases, the J end by 7 bases, with 11 bases between. CDR3 bases: TGTGCCAGCGAGCGACGATATGAAGCTTTCTTT. Translating it yields CASERRYEAFF.

The rearrangement links TRBV4-1 to TRBJ2-1; D remains ambiguous. CDR1 and CDR2 (germline): MGHRA, YSYEKL. This CDR3 is built from 17 residues. Trimming removed 1 base at V and 0 bases at J, with 13 bases between. CDR3 DNA: TGCGCCAGCAGCCAAGGGAGCGCGCCGAGCTCCTACAATGAGCAGTTCTTC. Encoded protein: CASSQGSAPSSYNEQFF.

The gene calls are TRBV2 and TRBJ2-1; D gene ambiguous. Per germline, CDR1 SNHLY and CDR2 FYNNEI. The CDR3 sequence is 14 residues long. Trimming removed 7 bases from V and 2 bases from J, with 12 bases in between. The CDR3 sequence is CASNRLRAYNEQFF. In nucleotides, the CDR3 is TGTGCCAGCAATAGACTCCGGGCCTACAATGAGCAGTTCTTC.

This chain links TRBV10-3 with TRBJ2-1, with 11 bases aligning to TRBD2. CDR3 length: 15 residues. Germline lookup yields CDR1 ENHRY and CDR2 SYGVKD. With V trimmed by 5 bases and J by 8 bases, 8 bases remained unmatched. CDR3 amino acids: CAISRLAGGGYEQFF. The CDR3 DNA follows: TGTGCCATCAGTCGGCTAGCGGGAGGTGGGTATGAGCAGTTCTTC.

The J gene is TRBJ2-2, the V gene TRBV5-6; 7 nucleotides agree with TRBD1. This CDR3 spans 16 amino acids. CDR1 and CDR2 from the germline V gene are SGHDT and YYEEEE. The junction had 5 bases not matched to a gene; V was cut back by 3 bases and J by 0 bases. DNA of the CDR3: TGTGCCAGCAGCTCGGTAGGACAGGCGAACACCGGGGAGCTGTTTTTT. It codes for CASSSVGQANTGELFF.

This chain joins TRBV5-4 and TRBJ2-3; weak D call: TRBD2 (5 bases). The germline V gene encodes CDR1 SGHNT and CDR2 YYREEE (reference sequence). The CDR3 totals 16 residues. Trimming stripped 0 bases from V and 5 bases from J, with 16 bases between. CDR3 bases: TGTGCCAGCAGCTTGGGTCTCGCAAACCGGGGAGATACGCAGTATTTT. Its translation is CASSLGLANRGDTQYF.

V usage is TRBV29-1 and J usage is TRBJ1-2, with D uncertain. Germline assignment: CDR1 SQVTM and CDR2 ANQGSEA. This CDR3 comprises 16 residues. V lost 7 bases and J 4 bases, leaving 25 bases between the germline ends. CDR3 nucleotide sequence: TGCAGCGCAGAGACCCCAGGAGGGCCAGGTCGCTATGGCTACACCTTC. This sequence encodes CSAETPGGPGRYGYTF. The variable domain in full, completed from reference TRBV29-1 and TRBJ1-2, reads SAVISQKPSRDICQRGTSLTIQCQVDSQVTMMFWYRQQPGQSLTLIATANQGSEATYESGFVIDKFPISRPNLTFSTLTVSNMSPEDSSIYLCSAETPGGPGRYGYTFGSGTRLTVV.

The J gene is TRBJ1-2, the V gene TRBV28; tentative D call: TRBD1 (5 bases). The CDR3 totals 15 residues. V was shortened by 2 bases and J by 4 bases, with 14 bases between the two germline ends. The germline V gene has CDR1 MDHEN and CDR2 SYDVKM. The CDR3 loop reads CASSLGAETGYGYTF. DNA of the CDR3: TGTGCCAGCAGTTTAGGGGCGGAGACGGGCTATGGCTACACCTTC.

The chain combines TRBV9 with TRBJ2-2; 9 positions match TRBD1. CDR1 is SGDLS and CDR2 is YYNGEE in the germline V gene. This CDR3 region has 16 residues. Trimming cost V 0 bases and J 5 bases; bases outside gene matches: 5. CDR3 amino acids: CASSVGNRGPTGELFF. In nucleotides, the CDR3 is TGTGCCAGCAGCGTAGGCAACAGGGGGCCGACCGGGGAGCTGTTTTTT.

The chain carries TRBV15 and TRBJ1-1; TRBD1 aligns across 8 bases. CDR3 length equals 18 residues. V lost 5 bases to trimming and J lost 1 base; unmatched junction nucleotides: 15. The germline V gene encodes CDR1 LNHNV and CDR2 YYDKDF (reference sequence). Written as DNA, the CDR3 is TGTGCCACCAGCGCTAGAGATTACAGGGGGGATCCGAACACTGAAGCTTTCTTT. It translates to CATSARDYRGDPNTEAFF.